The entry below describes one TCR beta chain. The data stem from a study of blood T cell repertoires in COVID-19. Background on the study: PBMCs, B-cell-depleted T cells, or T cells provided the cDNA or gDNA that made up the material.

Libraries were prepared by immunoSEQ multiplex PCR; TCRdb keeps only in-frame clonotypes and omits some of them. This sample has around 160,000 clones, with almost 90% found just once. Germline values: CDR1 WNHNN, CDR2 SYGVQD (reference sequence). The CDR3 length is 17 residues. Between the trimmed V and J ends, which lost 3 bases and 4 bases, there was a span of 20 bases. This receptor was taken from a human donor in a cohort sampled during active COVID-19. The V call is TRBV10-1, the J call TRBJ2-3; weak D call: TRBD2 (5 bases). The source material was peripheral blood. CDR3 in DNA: TGCGCCAGCAGTGATTCTTCCTGGGGAGCCGGTTCAGATACGCAGTATTTT. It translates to CASSDSSWGAGSDTQYF.